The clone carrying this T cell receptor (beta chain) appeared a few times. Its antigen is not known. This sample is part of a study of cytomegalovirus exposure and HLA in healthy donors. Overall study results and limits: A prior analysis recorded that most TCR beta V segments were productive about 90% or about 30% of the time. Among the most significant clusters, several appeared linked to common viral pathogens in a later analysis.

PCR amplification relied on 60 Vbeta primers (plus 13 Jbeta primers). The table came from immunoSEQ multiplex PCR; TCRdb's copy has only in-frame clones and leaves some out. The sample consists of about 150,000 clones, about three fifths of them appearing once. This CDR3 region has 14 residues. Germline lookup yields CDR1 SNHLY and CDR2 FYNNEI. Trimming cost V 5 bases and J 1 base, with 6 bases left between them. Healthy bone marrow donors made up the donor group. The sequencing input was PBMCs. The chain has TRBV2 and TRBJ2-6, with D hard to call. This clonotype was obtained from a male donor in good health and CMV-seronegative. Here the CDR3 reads CASSSRSGANVLTF. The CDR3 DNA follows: TGTGCCAGCAGTTCTAGGTCTGGGGCCAACGTCCTGACTTTC.